Below are 30 T cell receptor beta chains sequenced from a single sample in a study of post-analysis software for immune sequencing data. Study-wide findings and caveats: About five TRBV segments were more frequent in patients than controls; TRBV5-6, TRBV5-1 and TRBV20-1 belonged to this group.

No antigen has been identified for these receptors. The library was made from cDNA and included unique molecular identifiers. TCRdb reanalysed the PCR reads using MiXCR and keeps one entry per CDR3 protein. The top ten hold around 4.5% of the sample, which has 800,000 to 950,000 distinct CDR3 sequences, approximately 53% seen once. The material sequenced was blood. Every receptor here comes from a girl aged 10 to 17 with multiple sclerosis.

This sequence joins TRBV6-6 and TRBJ2-3; 7 bases are shared with TRBD1. Germline CDR1 MNHNY, CDR2 SVGAGI (reference sequence). There are 14 residues in the CDR3. The J segment lost 2 bases and the V segment lost 6 bases, leaving 5 bases of the junction unmatched. The CDR3 coding sequence is TGTGCCAGCAGACAGGGGTCCAACACAGATACGCAGTATTTT. Protein sequence: CASRQGSNTDTQYF.

This clonotype has only a few counts. The rearrangement uses TRBV27 and TRBJ2-1; possible D gene TRBD1, 6 bases. Germline CDR1 reads MNHEY; CDR2 reads SMNVEV (reference sequence). Between the trimmed V and J ends, which lost 3 bases and 7 bases, there was a span of 22 bases. This CDR3 spans 17 amino acids. CDR3 DNA: TGTGCCAGCAGTTTTGTTCCCCAGGGGATGGCGGTGAATGAGCAGTTCTTC. Its protein is CASSFVPQGMAVNEQFF.

This clonotype was counted between two and nine times. The chain recombines TRBV11-2 with TRBJ2-3; tentatively, D is TRBD1 (6 bases). Trimming took 0 bases from V and 0 from J, leaving 16 bases between them. The CDR3 contains 18 residues. Per the germline V gene, CDR1 is SGHAT and CDR2 is FQNNGV. The CDR3 protein is CASSLDIGGFASTDTQYF. As DNA, the CDR3 is TGTGCCAGCAGCTTAGATATAGGGGGTTTTGCTAGCACAGATACGCAGTATTTT.

This clonotype showed up just a few times. For the CDR3, the DNA is TGTGCCAGCAGTTACCGGAATAGACAGGGGAATACCTACGAGCAGTACTTC. It encodes CASSYRNRQGNTYEQYF. The chain couples TRBV6-5 to TRBJ2-7, with 8 nucleotides matching TRBD1. Germline V gene sequence: CDR1 MNHEY, CDR2 SVGAGI. The CDR3 is 17 amino acids. Losses at the gene ends were 2 bases for V and 2 bases for J; bases not matched to a gene: 11.

There are many counts of this clonotype. V is TRBV3-1 and J is TRBJ2-5; no firm D call. The length of the CDR3 is 12 residues. V dropped 0 bases and J dropped 7 bases, with 6 bases sitting between them. Germline V gives CDR1 LGHDT, CDR2 YNNKEL (reference sequence). The CDR3 loop is CASSQDTRTQYF. CDR3 nucleotide sequence: TGTGCCAGCAGCCAAGATACCAGGACCCAGTACTTC.

In DNA, the CDR3 is TGCAGTGCTAGGCCCCTAGCGGGAGCTCCGGTCTACGAGCAGTACTTC. It encodes CSARPLAGAPVYEQYF. The rearrangement uses TRBV20-1 and TRBJ2-5; 10 positions agree with TRBD2. The J call is doubtful: the DNA matches TRBJ2-7 better. From germline, CDR1 is DFQATT and CDR2 SNEGSKA (reference sequence). This CDR3 is built from 16 residues.

This chain connects TRBV5-1 to TRBJ2-1; D is unclear. The CDR3 consists of 13 residues. The V gene lost 4 bases and the J gene lost 9 bases, with 14 bases spanning the gap. Germline V gene sequence: CDR1 SGHRS, CDR2 YFSETQ. The CDR3 protein is CASSQPLHVEQFF. Here the CDR3 DNA reads TGCGCCAGCAGCCAACCGCTGCACGTTGAGCAGTTCTTC.

The genes are TRBV7-8 and TRBJ1-5; no reliable D call. V lost 5 bases to trimming and J lost 0 bases, with 20 bases between them. Looked up from germline, CDR1 is SGHVS and CDR2 is FQNEAQ. The CDR3 contains 18 residues. The CDR3 protein is CASSGSRQDLPSNQPQHF. CDR3 sequence (DNA): TGTGCCAGCAGCGGCTCGCGTCAGGACCTTCCTAGCAATCAGCCCCAGCATTTT.

This clonotype was detected a few times. The gene calls are TRBV7-9 and TRBJ2-5; D may be TRBD1 or TRBD2 (6 bases each). Deletions cut 5 bases from V and 5 bases from J, with 15 bases between. The CDR3 extends over 14 amino acids. Germline V gene sequence: CDR1 SEHNR, CDR2 FQNEAQ (reference sequence). The CDR3 coding sequence is TGTGCCAGCAGCGGGGGGACACTGTACGAGACCCAGTACTTC. It is translated as CASSGGTLYETQYF. Drawing the rest from reference TRBV7-9 and TRBJ2-5, the complete variable domain is DTGVSQNPRHKITKRGQNVTFRCDPISEHNRLYWYRQTLGQGPEFLTYFQNEAQLEKSRLLSDRFSAERPKGSFSTLEIQRTEQGDSAMYLCASSGGTLYETQYFGPGTRLLVL.

The chain employs TRBV2 and TRBJ1-2; D is perhaps TRBD1 (5 bases). The CDR3 sequence is 14 residues long. Trimming left V 4 bases short and J 4 bases short, with 13 bases between. In germline, CDR1 is SNHLY, CDR2 FYNNEI. The chain's CDR3 is CASSGQGPPYGYTF. The CDR3 DNA reads TGTGCCAGCAGTGGGCAGGGCCCTCCCTATGGCTACACCTTC.

The rearrangement joins TRBV15 to TRBJ2-5; perhaps TRBD1 as D (5 bases). Germline V gene lookup returns CDR1 LNHNV and CDR2 YYDKDF (reference sequence). V was trimmed by 0 bases and J by 1 base, leaving 12 bases between them. The CDR3 contains 16 residues. The CDR3 coding sequence is TGTGCCACCAGCAGAGATAGGAAGACAGCCCAAGAGACCCAGTACTTC. This encodes CATSRDRKTAQETQYF.

With regard to this clonotype: A much larger clone differs by one base, so this may be a read error. The CDR3 spells CVSSRTGGETQYF. CDR3 nucleotide sequence: TGCGTCAGCAGCCGGACGGGCGGGGAGACCCAGTACTTC. This sequence joins TRBV5-1 and TRBJ2-5, with a possible D match to TRBD2 (5 bases). Germline CDR1 reads SGHRS; CDR2 reads YFSETQ. CDR3 size: 13 residues. Combining the CDR3 with reference TRBV5-1 and TRBJ2-5 gives the whole variable domain KAGVTQTPRYLIKTRGQQVTLSCSPISGHRSVSWYQQTPGQGLQFLFEYFSETQRNKGNFPGRFSGRQFSNSRSEMNVSTLELGDSALYLCVSSRTGGETQYFGPGTRLLVL.

The V call is TRBV6-1, the J call TRBJ2-2; D may be TRBD1 (6 bases). The germline V gene encodes CDR1 MNHNS and CDR2 SASEGT. Trimming cost V 4 bases and J 0 bases, with 9 bases left between them. This CDR3 region has 15 residues. CDR3 in amino acids: CASSVEGANTGELFF. Written as DNA, the CDR3 is TGTGCCAGCAGTGTTGAGGGGGCGAACACCGGGGAGCTGTTTTTT.

The rearrangement links TRBV9 to TRBJ2-5, with no clear D. This CDR3 is 13 amino acids long. The germline V and J ends were trimmed by 1 base and 1 base, with 5 bases remaining between them. Germline CDR1 is SGDLS and CDR2 is YYNGEE. CDR3 nucleotide sequence: TGTGCCAGCAGCGTAACCCCCCAAGAGACCCAGTACTTC. Its translation: CASSVTPQETQYF.

The rearrangement uses TRBV12-3 or TRBV12-4 and TRBJ1-4; D gene ambiguous. CDR3 length: 15 residues. Trimming stripped 2 bases from V and 0 bases from J, with 7 bases between. The DNA of the CDR3 is TGTGCCAGCAGTTTATCGGGCGCAACTAATGAAAAACTGTTTTTT. Translated, it gives CASSLSGATNEKLFF.

This chain uses TRBV5-1 with TRBJ1-2; perhaps TRBD1 as D (6 bases). V was shortened by 0 bases and J by 8 bases, with 11 bases between the two germline ends. The CDR3 totals 13 residues. From germline, CDR1 is SGHRS and CDR2 YFSETQ. Written as DNA, the CDR3 is TGCGCCAGCAGCTTGGACGACAGGCACGGCTACACCTTC. This encodes CASSLDDRHGYTF.

This sequence joins TRBV18 and TRBJ2-1, with 9 bases identical to TRBD2. The CDR3 totals 16 residues. The V gene end was trimmed by 10 bases and the J gene end by 3 bases; junction bases not matched to a gene: 13. Germline V gives CDR1 KGHSH, CDR2 LQKENI. CDR3 sequence reads: CATVPWGSGSYNEQFF. CDR3 DNA sequence: TGTGCCACCGTCCCCTGGGGTAGCGGGAGCTACAATGAGCAGTTCTTC.

This chain uses TRBV12-3 or TRBV12-4 with TRBJ2-7; no clear D gene. The CDR3 has 13 amino acids. The V end lost 4 bases, the J end lost 7 bases, and 14 bases lay between the germline ends. The CDR3 DNA is TGTGCCAGCAGTTCGGCCAGATTAGGGGAGCAGTACTTC. This sequence encodes CASSSARLGEQYF.

The chain couples TRBV15 to TRBJ2-5; perhaps TRBD2 as D (5 bases). Germline V gives CDR1 LNHNV, CDR2 YYDKDF (reference sequence). V gave up 3 bases and J gave up 13 bases, with 12 bases separating them. The CDR3 consists of 11 residues. The CDR3 is CATSREALWYF. CDR3 sequence (DNA): TGTGCCACCAGCAGGGAGGCCCTCTGGTACTTC.

This clonotype was seen a handful of times. CDR3 protein: CASSQEPGLLFAQYF. CDR3 sequence (DNA): TGCGCCAGCAGCCAAGAACCGGGGTTGCTCTTCGCGCAGTACTTC. The chain employs TRBV4-1 and TRBJ2-7; D is perhaps TRBD2 (5 bases). V lost 0 bases and J lost 9, with 18 bases in between. In germline, CDR1 is MGHRA, CDR2 YSYEKL. CDR3 size: 15 residues.

CDR3 in amino acids: CSAMAARRREQYF. The CDR3 nucleotides are TGCAGTGCTATGGCCGCTCGACGTAGGGAGCAGTACTTC. The J gene is TRBJ2-7, the V gene TRBV20-1; D is uncertain. Germline V CDR1 and CDR2: DFQATT, SNEGSKA (reference sequence). Trimming stripped 4 bases from V and 7 bases from J, with 17 bases between. This CDR3 has 13 residues.

The V call is TRBV20-1, the J call TRBJ2-5, with 8 positions matching TRBD2. CDR3 length equals 13 residues. CDR1 and CDR2 from the germline V gene are DFQATT and SNEGSKA (reference sequence). The ends lost 4 bases at V and 11 bases at J; junction bases unmatched: 12. The CDR3 nucleotides read TGCAGTGCTAAGGACGGGAGGGCCTATGTGCAGTACTTC. Protein sequence: CSAKDGRAYVQYF.

The chain uses TRBV7-9 and TRBJ2-4, with 7 bases matching TRBD1. Germline CDR1 is SEHNR and CDR2 is FQNEAQ (reference sequence). This CDR3 region has 17 residues. The ends lost 5 bases at V and 2 bases at J; junction bases unmatched: 12. The CDR3 sequence is CASSPLVDRASKNIQYF. In nucleotides, the CDR3 is TGTGCCAGCAGCCCGTTAGTAGACAGGGCATCCAAAAACATTCAGTACTTC.

This clonotype was observed a few times. The V and J genes are TRBV29-1 and TRBJ2-5; the match to TRBD1 covers 7 bases. The CDR3 has 13 amino acids. The J segment lost 4 bases and the V segment lost 5 bases, leaving 7 bases of the junction unmatched. Germline V lookup: CDR1 SQVTM, CDR2 ANQGSEA. This CDR3 reads CSVIQGLGETQYF. As DNA, the CDR3 is TGCAGCGTTATACAGGGGCTAGGAGAGACCCAGTACTTC. The full variable domain, completed using reference TRBV29-1 and TRBJ2-5, is SAVISQKPSRDICQRGTSLTIQCQVDSQVTMMFWYRQQPGQSLTLIATANQGSEATYESGFVIDKFPISRPNLTFSTLTVSNMSPEDSSIYLCSVIQGLGETQYFGPGTRLLVL.

The chain couples TRBV12-3 or TRBV12-4 to TRBJ2-3; 12 bases agree with TRBD2. The CDR3 is 14 amino acids. Trimming at V came to 7 bases and at J to 5 bases, leaving 4 bases not matched to a gene. The CDR3 loop is CASKLAGGGDTQYF. CDR3 in DNA: TGTGCCAGCAAACTAGCGGGGGGCGGAGATACGCAGTATTTT.

This chain joins TRBV7-8 and TRBJ2-3; no definite D call. The CDR3 extends over 13 amino acids. Per germline, CDR1 SGHVS and CDR2 FQNEAQ. V lost 0 bases and J 14 bases, leaving 15 bases between the germline ends. The CDR3 coding sequence is TGTGCCAGCAGCTTAGCGACTTCTGCTGGTCGGTATTTT. It translates to CASSLATSAGRYF.

The genes are TRBV5-1 and TRBJ2-3; D is perhaps TRBD2 (6 bases). V was cut by 1 base and J by 5 bases, with 11 bases left in between. Germline V gene sequence: CDR1 SGHRS, CDR2 YFSETQ. The length of the CDR3 is 14 residues. The CDR3 DNA sequence: TGCGCCAGCAGCTTGTTGCGGGGAGTAGATACGCAGTATTTT. Translation gives CASSLLRGVDTQYF.

The chain joins TRBV29-1 to TRBJ1-1; D is perhaps TRBD1 (5 bases). Germline lookup yields CDR1 SQVTM and CDR2 ANQGSEA. The CDR3 has 14 amino acids. Trimming stripped 6 bases from V and 2 bases from J, with 16 bases between. CDR3 residues: CSVTFGTSNTEAFF. The CDR3 nucleotides are TGCAGCGTAACCTTCGGGACTTCTAACACTGAAGCTTTCTTT.

V is TRBV29-1 and J is TRBJ1-1; no reliable D call. The CDR3 is made up of 14 amino acids. Trimming left V 0 bases short and J 0 bases short, with 8 bases between. From germline, CDR1 is SQVTM and CDR2 ANQGSEA. This CDR3 is CSVEDPAVNTEAFF. In DNA form, the CDR3 reads TGCAGCGTTGAAGATCCGGCAGTGAACACTGAAGCTTTCTTT.

This clonotype was seen more than once but under ten times. This chain links TRBV7-3 with TRBJ1-6; weak D call: TRBD1 (6 bases). This CDR3 region has 16 residues. CDR1 is SGHTA, CDR2 FQGTGA, per germline. Trimming removed 0 bases at V and 4 bases at J, with 10 bases between. This chain's CDR3 is CASSLTGGSYNSPLHF. In nucleotides, the CDR3 is TGTGCCAGCAGCTTAACAGGGGGGTCTTATAATTCACCCCTCCACTTT.